This TCR beta chain is drawn from a study of OX40 agonist ivuxolimab in advanced cancers. Trimming took 4 bases from V and 6 from J, leaving 16 bases between them. The CDR3 consists of 15 residues. Germline CDR1 is SEHNR and CDR2 is FQNEAQ (reference sequence). The repertoire was sequenced with immunoSEQ multiplex PCR; TCRdb's copy has only in-frame clones and lacks some. This table has just over 95,000 clones, around 87% appearing once. The specimen comprised CD4+ or CD8+ T cells sorted from blood, sampled in a trial of the OX40 agonist ivuxolimab. This receptor was taken from an adult with an advanced solid tumor such as melanoma, head and neck, liver or kidney cancer. V and J are TRBV7-9 and TRBJ2-1; D might be TRBD1 (7 bases). CDR3 sequence (DNA): TGTGCCAGCAGCTCCCAGGGGGGAAGTTTCAATGAGCAGTTCTTC. This translates into CASSSQGGSFNEQFF.